The source of this T cell receptor (beta chain) is a study of T cell repertoires in cytomegalovirus infection. As for the study in general: Public TCR beta signatures were indicative of both CMV infection and a matching HLA type.

General study results and limits: HLA-C-restricted TCR beta clonotypes specific for CMV led the ex vivo response. Summed public TCR beta family frequency identified CMV carriers bearing the relevant HLA.

Looked up from germline, CDR1 is MNHGY and CDR2 is SAAAGT. The V end lost 2 bases, the J end lost 4 bases, and 11 bases lay between the germline ends. This CDR3 has 14 amino acids. On this clonotype: Its antigen is unknown. A much larger clone differs from this one at a single base, so this may be a read error.

TCRdb re-analysed the reads in MiXCR, keeping a single row per CDR3 protein. The sample shows 200,000 to 250,000 distinct CDR3 sequences, 22% of them seen only once. This receptor was obtained from a human donor in good health (CMV status not recorded). Some clones in this sample may be carry-over from other donors' samples. Specimen: CD8+ T cells from PBMCs. The chain has TRBV6-8 and TRBJ1-1; D gene unclear. The CDR3 protein is CASSYAGVSTEAFF. CDR3 coding DNA: TGTGCCAGCAGTTACGCCGGGGTTAGCACTGAAGCTTTCTTT.